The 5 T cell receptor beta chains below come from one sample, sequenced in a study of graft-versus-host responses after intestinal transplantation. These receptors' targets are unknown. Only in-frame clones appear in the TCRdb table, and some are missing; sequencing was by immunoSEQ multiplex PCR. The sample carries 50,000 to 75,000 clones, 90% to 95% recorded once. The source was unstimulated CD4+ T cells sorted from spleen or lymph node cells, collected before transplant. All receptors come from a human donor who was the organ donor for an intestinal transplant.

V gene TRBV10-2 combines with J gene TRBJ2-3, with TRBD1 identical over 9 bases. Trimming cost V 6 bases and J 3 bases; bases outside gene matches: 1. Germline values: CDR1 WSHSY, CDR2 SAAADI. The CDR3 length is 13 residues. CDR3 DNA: TGCGCCAGCAGGGGGACAGGGACAGATACGCAGTATTTT. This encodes CASRGTGTDTQYF.

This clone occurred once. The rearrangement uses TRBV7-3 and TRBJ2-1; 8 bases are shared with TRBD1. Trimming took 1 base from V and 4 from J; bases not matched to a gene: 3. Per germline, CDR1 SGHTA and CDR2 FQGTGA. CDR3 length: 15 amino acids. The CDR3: CASSLSRGLYNEQFF. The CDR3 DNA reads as TGTGCCAGCAGCTTAAGCAGGGGGCTATACAATGAGCAGTTCTTC.

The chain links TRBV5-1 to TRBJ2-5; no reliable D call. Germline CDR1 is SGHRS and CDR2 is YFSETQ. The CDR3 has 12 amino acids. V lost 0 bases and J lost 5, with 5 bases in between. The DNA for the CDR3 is TGCGCCAGCAGCTTGGAGGAGGAGACCCAGTACTTC. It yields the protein CASSLEEETQYF.

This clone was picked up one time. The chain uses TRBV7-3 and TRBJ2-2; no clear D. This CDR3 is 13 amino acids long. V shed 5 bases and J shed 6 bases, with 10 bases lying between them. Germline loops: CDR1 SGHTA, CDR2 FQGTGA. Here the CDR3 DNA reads TGTGCCAGCAGCCCCGGGCCTTCCGGGGAGCTGTTTTTT. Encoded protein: CASSPGPSGELFF.

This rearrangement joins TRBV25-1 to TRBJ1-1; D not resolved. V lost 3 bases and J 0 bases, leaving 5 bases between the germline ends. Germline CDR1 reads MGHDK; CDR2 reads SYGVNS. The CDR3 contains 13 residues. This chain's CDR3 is CASSDDVNTEAFF. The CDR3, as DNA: TGTGCCAGCAGTGACGATGTGAACACTGAAGCTTTCTTT. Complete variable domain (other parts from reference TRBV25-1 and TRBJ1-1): EADIYQTPRYLVIGTGKKITLECSQTMGHDKMYWYQQDPGMELHLIHYSYGVNSTEKGDLSSESTVSRIRTEHFPLTLESARPSHTSQYLCASSDDVNTEAFFGQGTRLTVV.